This entry is about one T cell receptor beta chain. The entry originates in a study of blood T cell repertoires in COVID-19. Looking at the study overall: Samples of COVID-19 (acute and convalescent) were obtained from the United States, Italy and Spain.

Germline V lookup: CDR1 LNHNV, CDR2 YYDKDF (reference sequence). The CDR3 runs 16 residues. The J segment lost 1 base and the V segment lost 3 bases, leaving 8 bases of the junction unmatched. Here immunoSEQ multiplex PCR was the method, and the copy in TCRdb shows in-frame clones only, minus some. Of about 190,000 clones listed, approximately 90% are singletons. Sequencing input: peripheral blood. The receptor was derived from a man aged 35 to 55 with active or convalescent COVID-19. The V and J genes are TRBV15 and TRBJ1-2; 7 positions match TRBD1. The CDR3 nucleotides read TGTGCCACCAGCAGGGCATCCCGGGACAGTAACTATGGCTACACCTTC. This codes for CATSRASRDSNYGYTF.